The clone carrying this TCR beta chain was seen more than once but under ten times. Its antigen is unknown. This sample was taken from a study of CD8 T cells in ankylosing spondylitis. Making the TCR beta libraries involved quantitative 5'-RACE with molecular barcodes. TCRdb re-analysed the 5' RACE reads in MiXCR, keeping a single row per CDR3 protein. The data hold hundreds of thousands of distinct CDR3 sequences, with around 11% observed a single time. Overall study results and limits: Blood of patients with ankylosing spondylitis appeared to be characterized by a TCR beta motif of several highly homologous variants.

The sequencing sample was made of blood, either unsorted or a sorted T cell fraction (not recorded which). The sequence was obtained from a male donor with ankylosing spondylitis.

The CDR3 spells CASSLAGTSGTQETQYF. CDR3 sequence (DNA): TGTGCCAGCAGTTTGGCCGGGACTAGCGGGACACAAGAGACCCAGTACTTC. The V gene is TRBV28, the J gene TRBJ2-5; TRBD2 matches at 13 bases. The CDR3 contains 17 residues. Germline V lookup: CDR1 MDHEN, CDR2 SYDVKM. V was clipped by 3 bases and J by 2 bases; unmatched bases: 6.